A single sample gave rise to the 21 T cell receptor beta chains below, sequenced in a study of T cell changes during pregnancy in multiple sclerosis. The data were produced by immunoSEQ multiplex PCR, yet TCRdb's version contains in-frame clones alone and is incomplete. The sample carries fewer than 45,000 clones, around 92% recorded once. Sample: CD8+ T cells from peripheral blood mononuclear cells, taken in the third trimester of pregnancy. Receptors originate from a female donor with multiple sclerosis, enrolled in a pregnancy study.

CDR3 bases: TGTGCCAGCAGTTCAGGGGTAACCGGGGAGCTGTTTTTT. Translation: CASSSGVTGELFF. The genes are TRBV6-5 and TRBJ2-2, with D perhaps matching TRBD1 (6 bases). CDR1 and CDR2 (germline): MNHEY, SVGAGI. The CDR3 spans 13 residues. V shed 4 bases and J shed 5 bases, with 8 bases lying between them.

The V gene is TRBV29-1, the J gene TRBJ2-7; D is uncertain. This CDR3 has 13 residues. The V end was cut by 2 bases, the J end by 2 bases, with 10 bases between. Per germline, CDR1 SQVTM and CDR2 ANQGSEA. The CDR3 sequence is CSVEREEPYEQYF. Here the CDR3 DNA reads TGCAGCGTTGAACGAGAGGAACCCTACGAGCAGTACTTC.

The CDR3 loop reads CASSLGQGAINEQFF. CDR3 nucleotides: TGTGCCAGCAGCTTAGGGCAGGGGGCCATAAATGAGCAGTTCTTC. The gene calls are TRBV7-9 and TRBJ2-1; 8 bases line up with TRBD1. Germline loops: CDR1 SEHNR, CDR2 FQNEAQ (reference sequence). After removal of 1 base from V and 7 bases from J, the junction contained 6 bases not matched to a gene. This CDR3 is 15 amino acids long.

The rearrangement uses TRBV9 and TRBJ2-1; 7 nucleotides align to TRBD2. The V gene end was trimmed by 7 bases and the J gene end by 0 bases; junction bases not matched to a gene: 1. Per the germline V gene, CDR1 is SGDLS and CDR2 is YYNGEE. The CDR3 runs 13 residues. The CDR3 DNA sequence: TGTGCCAGCGGCGGGAGCTCCTACAATGAGCAGTTCTTC. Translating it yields CASGGSSYNEQFF.

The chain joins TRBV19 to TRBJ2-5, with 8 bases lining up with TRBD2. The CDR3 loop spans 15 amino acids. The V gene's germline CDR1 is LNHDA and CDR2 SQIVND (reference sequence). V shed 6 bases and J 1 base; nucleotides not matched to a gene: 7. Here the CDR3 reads CASRTGTRGQETQYF. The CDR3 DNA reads TGTGCCAGTAGAACCGGGACTAGGGGCCAAGAGACCCAGTACTTC.

DNA for the CDR3: TGTGCCAGCAGTGAAGACTTCGGGACTTACAATGAGCAGTTCTTC. Encoded protein: CASSEDFGTYNEQFF. The rearrangement uses TRBV6-1 and TRBJ2-1; possible D gene TRBD2, 6 bases. Germline CDR1 reads MNHNS; CDR2 reads SASEGT. The V and J ends lost 1 base and 4 bases respectively, with 11 bases between them. This CDR3 is 15 amino acids long.

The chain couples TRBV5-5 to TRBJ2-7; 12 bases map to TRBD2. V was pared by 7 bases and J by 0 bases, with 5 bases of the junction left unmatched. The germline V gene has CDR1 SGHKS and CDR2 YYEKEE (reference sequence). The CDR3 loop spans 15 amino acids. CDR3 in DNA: TGTGCCAGCCGGCTAGCGGGAGGGAGCTCCTACGAGCAGTACTTC. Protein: CASRLAGGSSYEQYF. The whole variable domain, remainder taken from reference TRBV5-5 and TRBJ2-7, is DAGVTQSPTHLIKTRGQQVTLRCSPISGHKSVSWYQQVLGQGPQFIFQYYEKEERGRGNFPDRFSARQFPNYSSELNVNALLLGDSALYLCASRLAGGSSYEQYFGPGTRLTVT.

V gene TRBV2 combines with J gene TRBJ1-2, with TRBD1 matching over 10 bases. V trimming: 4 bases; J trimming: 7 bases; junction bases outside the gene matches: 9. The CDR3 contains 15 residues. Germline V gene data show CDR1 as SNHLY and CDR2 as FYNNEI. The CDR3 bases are TGTGCCAGCAGTGGTTACCCGGGGACAGGGGCTGGCTACACCTTC. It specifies CASSGYPGTGAGYTF.

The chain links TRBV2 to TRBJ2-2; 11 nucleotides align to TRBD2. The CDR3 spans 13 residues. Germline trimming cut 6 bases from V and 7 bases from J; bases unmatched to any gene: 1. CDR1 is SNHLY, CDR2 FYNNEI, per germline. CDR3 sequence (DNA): TGTGCCAGCAGGGGACTAGCGGTCGGGGAGCTGTTTTTT. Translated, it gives CASRGLAVGELFF.

CDR3 DNA sequence: TGTGCCAGCTCACCAAAGGGTATGGACAGGAAGACTGAAAAACTGTTTTTT. It yields the protein CASSPKGMDRKTEKLFF. V and J are TRBV18 and TRBJ1-4; TRBD1 agrees at 7 bases. Per the germline V gene, CDR1 is KGHSH and CDR2 is LQKENI. Losses at the gene ends were 2 bases for V and 7 bases for J; bases not matched to a gene: 13. The CDR3 is made up of 17 amino acids. Supplemented by reference TRBV18 and TRBJ1-4, the full variable domain reads NAGVMQNPRHLVRRRGQEARLRCSPMKGHSHVYWYRQLPEEGLKFMVYLQKENIIDESGMPKERFSAEFPKEGPSILRIQQVVRGDSAAYFCASSPKGMDRKTEKLFFGSGTQLSVL.

CDR3 residues: CASSQDRGPETQYF. CDR3 nucleotide sequence: TGCGCCAGCAGCCAAGATAGGGGGCCAGAGACCCAGTACTTC. V is TRBV4-1 and J is TRBJ2-5, with TRBD1 matching 7 bases. CDR1 and CDR2 (germline): MGHRA, YSYEKL. This CDR3 has 14 residues. After removal of 0 bases from V and 4 bases from J, the junction contained 2 bases not matched to a gene.

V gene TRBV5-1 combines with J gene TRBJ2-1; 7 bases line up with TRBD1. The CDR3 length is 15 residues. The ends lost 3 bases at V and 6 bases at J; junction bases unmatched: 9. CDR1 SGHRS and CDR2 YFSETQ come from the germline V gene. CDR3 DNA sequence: TGCGCCAGCAGCTCTGCCCAGGGGGAAGCCAATGAGCAGTTCTTC. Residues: CASSSAQGEANEQFF.

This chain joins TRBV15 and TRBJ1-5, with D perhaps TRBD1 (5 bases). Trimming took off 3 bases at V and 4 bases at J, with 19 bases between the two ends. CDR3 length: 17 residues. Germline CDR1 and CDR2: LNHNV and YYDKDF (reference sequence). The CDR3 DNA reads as TGTGCCACCAGCAGGGTACCGGGACCCGGAGGGAATCAGCCCCAGCATTTT. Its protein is CATSRVPGPGGNQPQHF.

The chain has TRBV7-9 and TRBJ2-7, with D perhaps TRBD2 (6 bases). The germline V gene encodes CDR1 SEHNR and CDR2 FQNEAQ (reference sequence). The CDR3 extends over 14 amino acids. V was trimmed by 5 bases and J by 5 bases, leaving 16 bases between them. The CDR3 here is CASSPNLGGHEQYF. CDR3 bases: TGTGCCAGCAGCCCCAACCTCGGAGGGCACGAGCAGTACTTC.

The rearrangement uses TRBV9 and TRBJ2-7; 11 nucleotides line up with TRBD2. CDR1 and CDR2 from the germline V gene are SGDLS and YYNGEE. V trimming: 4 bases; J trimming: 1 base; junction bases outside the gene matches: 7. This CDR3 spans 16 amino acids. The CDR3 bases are TGTGCCAGCAGCTCAGGGGGGACTAGCGGTTCCTACGAGCAGTACTTC. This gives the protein CASSSGGTSGSYEQYF.

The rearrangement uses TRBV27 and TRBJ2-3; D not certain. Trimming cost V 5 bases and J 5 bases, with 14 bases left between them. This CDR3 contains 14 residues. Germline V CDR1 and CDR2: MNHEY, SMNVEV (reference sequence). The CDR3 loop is CASSPSQSGDTQYF. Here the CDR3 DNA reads TGTGCCAGCAGTCCCTCTCAATCGGGAGATACGCAGTATTTT.

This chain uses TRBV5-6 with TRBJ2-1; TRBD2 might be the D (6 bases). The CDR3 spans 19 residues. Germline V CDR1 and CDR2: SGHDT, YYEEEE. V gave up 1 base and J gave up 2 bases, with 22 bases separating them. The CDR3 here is CASSLSPRRDPAPYNEQFF. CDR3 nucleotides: TGTGCCAGCAGCTTGTCCCCCCGGCGGGACCCCGCCCCCTACAATGAGCAGTTCTTC.

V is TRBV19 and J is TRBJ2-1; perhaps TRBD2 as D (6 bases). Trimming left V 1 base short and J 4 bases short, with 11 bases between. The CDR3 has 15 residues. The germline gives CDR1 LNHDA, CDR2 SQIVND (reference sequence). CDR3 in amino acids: CASSIGDSPYNEQFF. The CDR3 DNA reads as TGTGCCAGTAGTATAGGGGACTCGCCGTACAATGAGCAGTTCTTC.

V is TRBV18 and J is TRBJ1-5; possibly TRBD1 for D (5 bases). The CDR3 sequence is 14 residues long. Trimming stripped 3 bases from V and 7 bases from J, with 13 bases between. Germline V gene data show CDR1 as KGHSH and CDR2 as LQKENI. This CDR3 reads CASSPTGGQQPQHF. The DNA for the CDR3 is TGTGCCAGCTCACCCACAGGAGGGCAACAGCCCCAGCATTTT.

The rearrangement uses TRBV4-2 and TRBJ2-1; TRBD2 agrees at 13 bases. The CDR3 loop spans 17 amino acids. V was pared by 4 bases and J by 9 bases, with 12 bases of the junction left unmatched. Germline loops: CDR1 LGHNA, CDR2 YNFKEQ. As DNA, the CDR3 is TGTGCCAGCAGCCGGCGGACTAGCGGGAGATCTGGGGTTGAGCAGTTCTTC. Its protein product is CASSRRTSGRSGVEQFF.

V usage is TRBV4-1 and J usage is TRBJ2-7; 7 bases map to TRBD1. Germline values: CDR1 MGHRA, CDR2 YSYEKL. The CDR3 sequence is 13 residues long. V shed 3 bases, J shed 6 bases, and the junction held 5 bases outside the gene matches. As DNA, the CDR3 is TGCGCCAGCAGCCACCAGGGACAGCGCGAGCAGTACTTC. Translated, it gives CASSHQGQREQYF.